The 21 T cell receptor beta chains below were found in one sample sequenced in a study of T cells after somatic rescue of genetic block. Using immunoSEQ multiplex PCR, the repertoire was profiled, and TCRdb retains in-frame clones only, with some absent. The sample lists 110,000 or so clones; 85% to 95% were seen once. The sample was peripheral blood mononuclear cells (PBMCs). The receptor source for this set is a young woman.

The CDR3 region has the DNA TGTGCCAGCAGCCCTACAGCGGGGTGGAGTGTCACTGAAGCTTTCTTT. Translation: CASSPTAGWSVTEAFF. The V gene is TRBV5-5, the J gene TRBJ1-1, with unresolved D. V was trimmed by 4 bases and J by 4 bases, leaving 20 bases between them. The CDR3 length is 16 residues. Germline CDR1 reads SGHKS; CDR2 reads YYEKEE (reference sequence).

Here the CDR3 reads CASSLAGPGQGETQYF. The CDR3, as DNA: TGTGCCAGCAGCTTAGCTGGACCGGGACAGGGGGAGACCCAGTACTTC. The chain couples TRBV7-2 to TRBJ2-5; 10 bases agree with TRBD1. CDR3 length: 16 amino acids. Germline V CDR1 and CDR2: SGHTA, FQGNSA. The ends lost 0 bases at V and 5 bases at J; junction bases unmatched: 6.

The rearrangement joins TRBV4-3 to TRBJ1-2; D unresolved. CDR1 LGHNA and CDR2 YSLEER come from the germline V gene. The CDR3 totals 14 residues. V was shortened by 4 bases and J by 6 bases, with 15 bases between the two germline ends. The chain's CDR3 is CASSPRTSSHGYTF. The CDR3 nucleotides read TGCGCCAGCAGCCCCAGGACGTCTTCACATGGCTACACCTTC.

The genes are TRBV29-1 and TRBJ2-3, with TRBD2 matching 13 bases. Germline CDR1 SQVTM, CDR2 ANQGSEA. J gave up 0 bases and V 6 bases, and 3 bases lay outside the gene matches. The CDR3 runs to 15 residues. CDR3 in amino acids: CSVTSGGTSTDTQYF. The CDR3 DNA reads as TGCAGCGTGACTAGCGGGGGGACTAGCACAGATACGCAGTATTTT.

CDR3 residues: CASSPGGFGQPQHF. The CDR3 DNA reads TGTGCCAGCAGCCCGGGAGGTTTTGGTCAGCCCCAGCATTTT. The V and J genes are TRBV7-9 and TRBJ1-5, with D unclear. Per the germline V gene, CDR1 is SEHNR and CDR2 is FQNEAQ (reference sequence). CDR3 length: 14 residues. V lost 5 bases and J 6 bases, leaving 14 bases between the germline ends.

The chain links TRBV30 to TRBJ2-5, with TRBD1 as a possible D gene (5 bases). The CDR3 totals 12 residues. CDR1 and CDR2 (germline): GTSNPN, SVGIG (reference sequence). The V end lost 0 bases, the J end lost 5 bases, and 7 bases lay between the germline ends. The CDR3 loop reads CAWSVSGETQYF. Here the CDR3 DNA reads TGTGCCTGGAGTGTATCAGGGGAGACCCAGTACTTC.

The chain employs TRBV7-9 and TRBJ2-2, with TRBD1 matching 7 bases. Per germline, CDR1 SEHNR and CDR2 FQNEAQ (reference sequence). Trimming cost V 4 bases and J 2 bases; bases outside gene matches: 7. This CDR3 comprises 16 residues. This CDR3 reads CASSYLGQINTGELFF. CDR3 nucleotides: TGTGCCAGCAGCTACCTGGGACAGATTAACACCGGGGAGCTGTTTTTT.

V and J are TRBV5-4 and TRBJ2-1, with D possibly matching TRBD1 (7 bases). The CDR3 has 15 residues. The germline V gene has CDR1 SGHNT and CDR2 YYREEE (reference sequence). With 5 bases removed from V and 1 base from J, the gap between germline ends came to 13 bases. CDR3 in amino acids: CASSRGTASYNEQFF. The CDR3 DNA is TGTGCCAGCAGTCGGGGGACAGCATCCTACAATGAGCAGTTCTTC.

This chain uses TRBV4-3 with TRBJ2-7, with a possible D match to TRBD2 (5 bases). This CDR3 region has 16 residues. The V end was cut by 3 bases, the J end by 5 bases, with 20 bases between. Germline V gene sequence: CDR1 LGHNA, CDR2 YSLEER. The DNA of the CDR3 is TGCGCCAGCAGCCAGCCGAGCGGACCCCCCCAGAACGAGCAGTACTTC. Its protein is CASSQPSGPPQNEQYF.

The rearrangement links TRBV5-6 to TRBJ2-1, with 8 bases aligning to TRBD1. The V gene end was trimmed by 0 bases and the J gene end by 1 base; junction bases not matched to a gene: 3. The CDR3 loop spans 16 amino acids. CDR1 is SGHDT and CDR2 is YYEEEE in the germline V gene. The CDR3 loop is CASSLGTGQSYNEQFF. In nucleotides, the CDR3 is TGTGCCAGCAGCTTGGGGACAGGGCAATCCTACAATGAGCAGTTCTTC.

The chain uses TRBV6-1 and TRBJ1-5; D might be TRBD1 (6 bases). Germline V lookup: CDR1 MNHNS, CDR2 SASEGT. The CDR3 is made up of 12 amino acids. V dropped 7 bases and J dropped 4 bases, with 8 bases sitting between them. This CDR3 reads CASNRVNQPQHF. The CDR3 DNA sequence: TGTGCCAGCAACAGGGTGAATCAGCCCCAGCATTTT.

This rearrangement joins TRBV2 to TRBJ1-6, with a possible D match to TRBD1 (5 bases). V lost 5 bases to trimming and J lost 8 bases, with 16 bases between them. This CDR3 is built from 15 residues. CDR1 and CDR2 (germline): SNHLY, FYNNEI. The CDR3 is CASSLGVVMDSPLHF. For the CDR3, the DNA is TGTGCCAGCAGTTTAGGGGTAGTAATGGATTCACCCCTCCACTTT.

V and J are TRBV6-4 and TRBJ2-1; TRBD1 aligns across 9 bases. CDR3 length equals 16 residues. Per germline, CDR1 MRHNA and CDR2 SNTAGT. With 0 bases clipped from V and 5 bases from J, the junction kept 5 bases outside the gene matches. The CDR3 loop reads CASSDSSGTGHNEQFF. The CDR3 DNA reads as TGTGCCAGCAGTGACTCGAGCGGGACAGGGCACAATGAGCAGTTCTTC.

The rearrangement links TRBV12-2 to TRBJ1-1. TRBV12-2 is a pseudogene. CDR3 length equals 9 residues. The CDR3 protein is CASRSEAFF. CDR3 nucleotides: TGTGCAAGTCGCTCCGAAGCTTTCTTT.

J is TRBJ1-5 and V is TRBV19; possible D gene TRBD1, 5 bases. Germline assignment: CDR1 LNHDA and CDR2 SQIVND (reference sequence). The CDR3 runs 16 residues. V lost 6 bases and J 0 bases, leaving 15 bases between the germline ends. This CDR3 reads CASRSFGGLSNQPQHF. The CDR3 DNA sequence: TGTGCCAGTAGGTCTTTCGGGGGTCTTAGCAATCAGCCCCAGCATTTT.

V and J are TRBV7-2 and TRBJ1-1, with D perhaps matching TRBD1 (5 bases). Germline lookup yields CDR1 SGHTA and CDR2 FQGNSA. V was clipped by 11 bases and J by 3 bases, with 16 bases between them. The CDR3 runs 13 residues. The CDR3 sequence: CAGSWGMDTEAFF. The CDR3 DNA sequence: TGTGCCGGGAGTTGGGGCATGGACACTGAAGCTTTCTTT.

The J gene is TRBJ1-3, the V gene TRBV9, with D possibly matching TRBD1 (6 bases). V lost 4 bases to trimming and J lost 4 bases, with 9 bases between them. CDR1 is SGDLS, CDR2 YYNGEE, per germline. The CDR3 is 13 amino acids. Written as DNA, the CDR3 is TGTGCCAGCAGCCAGGGGCTCGGAAACACCATATATTTT. Translating gives CASSQGLGNTIYF.

J is TRBJ2-7 and V is TRBV5-4; D may be TRBD2 (6 bases). The CDR3 has 11 residues. The germline V and J ends were trimmed by 6 bases and 7 bases, with 11 bases remaining between them. CDR1 is SGHNT and CDR2 is YYREEE in the germline V gene (reference sequence). CDR3 residues: CASTLGGEQYF. In DNA form, the CDR3 reads TGTGCCAGCACTCTAGGAGGGGAGCAGTACTTC.

The J gene is TRBJ2-3, the V gene TRBV6-5; no clear D gene. This CDR3 spans 14 amino acids. Trimming removed 0 bases from V and 2 bases from J, with 6 bases in between. Germline V gene sequence: CDR1 MNHEY, CDR2 SVGAGI. This CDR3 reads CASSYSVVTDTQYF. The CDR3 DNA sequence: TGTGCCAGCAGTTACTCGGTGGTCACAGATACGCAGTATTTT.

The chain couples TRBV29-1 to TRBJ2-1; TRBD1 might be the D (6 bases). The length of the CDR3 is 17 residues. The V end was cut by 1 base, the J end by 0 bases, with 16 bases between. CDR1 is SQVTM and CDR2 is ANQGSEA in the germline V gene. Written as DNA, the CDR3 is TGCAGCGTTGAAGCCCTAGAAGACAGGAGCTCCTACAATGAGCAGTTCTTC. It codes for CSVEALEDRSSYNEQFF.

This clone was seen only once. V and J are TRBV29-1 and TRBJ2-2, with 9 bases aligning to TRBD1. The CDR3 extends over 16 amino acids. Germline V CDR1 and CDR2: SQVTM, ANQGSEA. V gave up 2 bases and J gave up 6 bases; unmatched junction bases: 10. CDR3 sequence: CSVERTGEYGAGELFF. CDR3 nucleotide sequence: TGCAGCGTTGAAAGGACAGGGGAGTATGGGGCCGGGGAGCTGTTTTTT.